Each of the 29 T cell receptor beta chains below was sequenced from the same sample in a study of cytomegalovirus exposure and HLA in healthy donors. The PCR used 60 Vbeta and 13 Jbeta primers. Here immunoSEQ multiplex PCR was the method, and the copy in TCRdb shows in-frame clones only, minus some. The sample has roughly 120,000 clones, around 77% seen once. Sequencing input: PBMCs. These receptors were collected from a woman aged 40 to 55 in good health and CMV-seropositive.

A note on this clone: One junction end does not reproduce the germline sequence, and a read error may be involved. The rearrangement uses TRBV5-1 and TRBJ1-1; 7 nucleotides agree with TRBD1. The CDR3 is 14 amino acids. Germline-derived CDR1 and CDR2 are SGHRS and YFSETQ. CDR3 nucleotides: TGCGCCAGCAGCTATGGGACAGCTAACATTGAAGCTTTCTTT. This translates into CASSYGTANIEAFF.

V and J are TRBV18 and TRBJ1-2, with D possibly matching TRBD1 (5 bases). CDR3 length equals 13 residues. V dropped 6 bases and J dropped 5 bases, with 13 bases sitting between them. The V gene's germline CDR1 is KGHSH and CDR2 LQKENI. CDR3 region: CASSPLTEYGYTF. The CDR3 nucleotides read TGTGCCAGCTCCCCCTTGACAGAATATGGCTACACCTTC. Using reference TRBV18 and TRBJ1-2 for the parts outside the CDR3, the full variable domain is NAGVMQNPRHLVRRRGQEARLRCSPMKGHSHVYWYRQLPEEGLKFMVYLQKENIIDESGMPKERFSAEFPKEGPSILRIQQVVRGDSAAYFCASSPLTEYGYTFGSGTRLTVV.

Comments on this clone: The same CDR3 can be traced to other DNA sequences in this sample. The chain recombines TRBV18 with TRBJ1-2; TRBD1 might be the D (5 bases). The V gene's germline CDR1 is KGHSH and CDR2 LQKENI. With 2 bases removed from V and 2 bases from J, the gap between germline ends came to 6 bases. CDR3 size: 13 residues. CDR3: CASSPDSNYGYTF. The CDR3 DNA sequence: TGTGCCAGCTCACCAGACAGCAACTATGGCTACACCTTC.

This clone is medium-sized by share. This chain links TRBV28 with TRBJ2-7; D remains unclear. The germline V and J ends were trimmed by 6 bases and 4 bases, with 7 bases remaining between them. The CDR3 spans 11 residues. CDR1 and CDR2 from the germline V gene are MDHEN and SYDVKM. CDR3 bases: TGTGCCAGCAGAGAACAGTACGAGCAGTACTTC. It specifies CASREQYEQYF.

This clone was seen a few times. For the CDR3, the DNA is TGTGCCAGCAGCAAAGGGAGAACGGGGAAGGAGACGCAGTATTTT. This gives the protein CASSKGRTGKETQYF. The V and J genes are TRBV21-1 and TRBJ2-3; TRBD2 was called by the table and not checked on the DNA. TRBV21-1 is designated a pseudogene. CDR3 size: 15 residues.

The V call is TRBV2, the J call TRBJ2-7; 11 positions match TRBD2. The V and J ends lost 6 bases and 7 bases, in that order; junction bases with no gene match: 8. The CDR3 sequence is 14 residues long. Germline V lookup: CDR1 SNHLY, CDR2 FYNNEI. CDR3 in amino acids: CASRRVAGGMEQYF. The CDR3 DNA sequence: TGTGCCAGCAGAAGGGTAGCGGGAGGGATGGAGCAGTACTTC.

The chain recombines TRBV7-8 with TRBJ2-3; D possibly corresponds to TRBD2 (5 bases). Trimming removed 1 base from V and 5 bases from J, with 13 bases in between. CDR3 length: 15 residues. Germline CDR1 SGHVS, CDR2 FQNEAQ. The CDR3, as DNA: TGTGCCAGCAGCTTAGTAGGGAGTGGAGTAGATACGCAGTATTTT. Amino acid sequence: CASSLVGSGVDTQYF.

V usage is TRBV5-4 and J usage is TRBJ2-1, with 15 bases fitting TRBD2. V trimming: 4 bases; J trimming: 9 bases; junction bases outside the gene matches: 8. Per the germline V gene, CDR1 is SGHNT and CDR2 is YYREEE (reference sequence). This CDR3 has 16 amino acids. CDR3 DNA sequence: TGTGCCAGCAGCACGGGACTAGCGGGAGGCCATGCTGAGCAGTTCTTC. Translated: CASSTGLAGGHAEQFF. The whole variable domain, remainder taken from reference TRBV5-4 and TRBJ2-1, is ETGVTQSPTHLIKTRGQQVTLRCSSQSGHNTVSWYQQALGQGPQFIFQYYREEENGRGNFPPRFSGLQFPNYSSELNVNALELDDSALYLCASSTGLAGGHAEQFFGPGTRLTVL.

V is TRBV2 and J is TRBJ1-3; D is possibly TRBD1 (6 bases). V dropped 4 bases and J dropped 1 base, with 11 bases sitting between them. This CDR3 spans 15 amino acids. Germline values: CDR1 SNHLY, CDR2 FYNNEI. This CDR3 is CASSAQGPSGNTIYF. The CDR3 nucleotides read TGTGCCAGCAGTGCCCAGGGGCCTTCTGGAAACACCATATATTTT.

The rearrangement uses TRBV23-1 and TRBJ2-7; 7 bases map to TRBD1. TRBV23-1 is placed among ORFs of uncertain function. The J segment lost 4 bases and the V segment lost 3 bases, leaving 6 bases of the junction unmatched. CDR3 length equals 14 residues. This CDR3 reads CASSHRQGRYEQYF. The CDR3 bases are TGCGCCAGCAGTCACCGACAGGGTAGGTACGAGCAGTACTTC.

The rearrangement uses TRBV7-3 and TRBJ1-2; D remains unclear. CDR3 size: 13 residues. Germline V gene lookup returns CDR1 SGHTA and CDR2 FQGTGA. V lost 1 base and J lost 6, with 9 bases in between. The CDR3 DNA is TGTGCCAGCAGCTTAAAACCCGGGGATGGCTACACCTTC. Translating gives CASSLKPGDGYTF. Looking up the rest from reference TRBV7-3 and TRBJ1-2 gives the full variable domain: GAGVSQTPSNKVTEKGKYVELRCDPISGHTALYWYRQSLGQGPEFLIYFQGTGAADDSGLPNDRFFAVRPEGSVSTLKIQRTERGDSAVYLCASSLKPGDGYTFGSGTRLTVV.

V and J are TRBV11-2 and TRBJ1-6; TRBD1 aligns across 10 bases. The CDR3 length is 14 residues. Germline trimming cut 1 base from V and 12 bases from J; bases unmatched to any gene: 3. Germline loops: CDR1 SGHAT, CDR2 FQNNGV. CDR3 region: CASSLVRDRGPLHF. The CDR3 nucleotides read TGTGCCAGCAGCTTAGTTAGGGACAGGGGACCCCTCCACTTT.

The table lists this clone with a few counts. The chain recombines TRBV28 with TRBJ2-7; 7 nucleotides line up with TRBD2. In germline, CDR1 is MDHEN, CDR2 SYDVKM. The CDR3 contains 16 residues. J was trimmed by 5 bases and V by 6 bases; bases with no gene match: 16. In DNA, the CDR3 is TGTGCCAGCAGCCCCTTCAGGGTGCGGGAGCCCCACGAGCAGTACTTC. Amino acids: CASSPFRVREPHEQYF. The variable domain in full, with the rest retrieved from reference TRBV28 and TRBJ2-7, is DVKVTQSSRYLVKRTGEKVFLECVQDMDHENMFWYRQDPGLGLRLIYFSYDVKMKEKGDIPEGYSVSREKKERFSLILESASTNQTSMYLCASSPFRVREPHEQYFGPGTRLTVT.

This clone was counted once. J is TRBJ1-5 and V is TRBV4-2; 9 bases are a match to TRBD1. Trimming cost V 2 bases and J 2 bases; bases outside gene matches: 1. In germline, CDR1 is LGHNA, CDR2 YNFKEQ. The CDR3 has 15 amino acids. The DNA for the CDR3 is TGTGCCAGCAGCCAAACAGGGGGCGGCAATCAGCCCCAGCATTTT. The encoded protein is CASSQTGGGNQPQHF.

This sequence joins TRBV4-1 and TRBJ2-3, with 9 bases that match TRBD2. Germline-derived CDR1 and CDR2 are MGHRA and YSYEKL. The CDR3 totals 19 residues. Trimming cost V 0 bases and J 0 bases; bases outside gene matches: 10. The CDR3 DNA sequence: TGCGCCAGCAGCCAAGATTATGGTAGCGGGAGTTCTAGCACAGATACGCAGTATTTT. Its translation: CASSQDYGSGSSSTDTQYF.

The chain uses TRBV6-1 and TRBJ2-7; D is perhaps TRBD2 (6 bases). CDR1 and CDR2 (germline): MNHNS, SASEGT. The CDR3 contains 15 residues. Trimming removed 6 bases from V and 2 bases from J, with 17 bases in between. The CDR3 spells CASRSPGTGTYEQYF. DNA for the CDR3: TGTGCCAGCAGGTCCCCCGGGACTGGAACCTACGAGCAGTACTTC.

The V and J genes are TRBV4-1 and TRBJ2-5; tentative D call: TRBD2 (6 bases). The closer fit of TRBJ2-7 to the DNA end suggests the J call may be wrong. The CDR3 runs 15 residues. Germline V lookup: CDR1 MGHRA, CDR2 YSYEKL. The CDR3 sequence is CASSQEEGGGYEQYF. CDR3 DNA: TGCGCCAGCAGCCAAGAAGAGGGAGGCGGCTACGAGCAGTACTTC.

This sequence joins TRBV5-5 and TRBJ2-7, with 7 bases aligning to TRBD1. The CDR3 loop spans 16 amino acids. Germline lookup yields CDR1 SGHKS and CDR2 YYEKEE (reference sequence). The trim removed 4 bases at V and 6 bases at J, leaving 16 bases unmatched. The CDR3 sequence: CASSGKTGPFTSEQYF. CDR3 DNA sequence: TGTGCCAGCAGCGGGAAGACAGGGCCCTTCACCAGCGAGCAGTACTTC.

The chain couples TRBV11-2 to TRBJ2-7; 9 bases fit TRBD2. The CDR3 spans 14 residues. Trimming at V came to 4 bases and at J to 3 bases, leaving 4 bases not matched to a gene. Germline V gene data show CDR1 as SGHAT and CDR2 as FQNNGV. CDR3 loop: CASSSLAGVYEQYF. The CDR3 coding sequence is TGTGCCAGCAGCTCCTTAGCGGGAGTCTACGAGCAGTACTTC.

This clone was observed a few times. The genes are TRBV6-1 and TRBJ1-4; 7 bases are a match to TRBD1. CDR3 length equals 15 residues. Per the germline V gene, CDR1 is MNHNS and CDR2 is SASEGT. V lost 6 bases and J lost 11; bases outside the gene matches: 15. The CDR3 DNA reads as TGTGCCAGCAGGGGTCCGGGGGACAGTCTTCGGAAACTGTTTTTT. As protein: CASRGPGDSLRKLFF.

This clone turned up a few times. This chain uses TRBV6-5 with TRBJ2-7; D not certain. V was pared by 6 bases and J by 3 bases, with 6 bases between. The germline V gene has CDR1 MNHEY and CDR2 SVGAGI. The CDR3 covers 11 residues. The CDR3 DNA reads TGTGCCAGCAGCTCCCTCTACGAGCAGTACTTC. Protein sequence: CASSSLYEQYF.

V and J are TRBV6-1 and TRBJ2-3; 12 bases line up with TRBD1. V shed 3 bases, J shed 5 bases, and the junction held 3 bases outside the gene matches. The germline V gene has CDR1 MNHNS and CDR2 SASEGT. The CDR3 has 15 residues. The CDR3 region is CASSEGDRGQDTQYF. For the CDR3, the DNA is TGTGCCAGCAGTGAGGGGGACAGGGGGCAAGATACGCAGTATTTT.

The chain couples TRBV6-1 to TRBJ1-1; D may be TRBD1 (6 bases). The germline gives CDR1 MNHNS, CDR2 SASEGT. The CDR3 spans 15 residues. Trimming removed 4 bases from V and 7 bases from J, with 19 bases in between. The CDR3 region is CASSGGGAVLLEAFF. DNA for the CDR3: TGTGCCAGCAGTGGAGGGGGGGCCGTCCTTCTTGAAGCTTTCTTT.

This sequence joins TRBV28 and TRBJ1-6, with D perhaps TRBD1 (6 bases). CDR3 size: 14 residues. Germline lookup yields CDR1 MDHEN and CDR2 SYDVKM. The germline V and J ends were trimmed by 6 bases and 7 bases, with 13 bases remaining between them. CDR3 amino acids: CASSPAGANSPLHF. Written as DNA, the CDR3 is TGTGCCAGCAGCCCGGCAGGGGCAAATTCACCCCTCCACTTT.

Here the CDR3 DNA reads TGTGCCAGCATCAGGGTTTCGGAGACCCAGTACTTC. Protein: CASIRVSETQYF. This rearrangement joins TRBV2 to TRBJ2-5; possibly TRBD1 for D (5 bases). The CDR3 loop spans 12 amino acids. Trimming cost V 7 bases and J 5 bases, with 11 bases left between them. Germline assignment: CDR1 SNHLY and CDR2 FYNNEI.

The chain joins TRBV30 to TRBJ1-5; 8 positions match TRBD1. The CDR3 spans 14 residues. Trimming cost V 3 bases and J 4 bases; bases outside gene matches: 5. Germline V gives CDR1 GTSNPN, CDR2 SVGIG (reference sequence). This CDR3 is CAWRGTGNNQPQHF. The CDR3 nucleotides are TGTGCCTGGAGAGGGACAGGAAATAATCAGCCCCAGCATTTT.

This chain links TRBV6-1 with TRBJ2-7; weak D call: TRBD2 (6 bases). Trimming cost V 10 bases and J 2 bases, with 15 bases left between them. Germline V CDR1 and CDR2: MNHNS, SASEGT. CDR3 size: 13 residues. Here the CDR3 reads CAISSVSTYEQYF. CDR3 DNA: TGTGCCATCTCTAGCGTATCTACCTACGAGCAGTACTTC.

V and J are TRBV6-1 and TRBJ2-1, with D perhaps matching TRBD1 (7 bases). The CDR3 has 13 amino acids. Between the trimmed V and J ends, which lost 5 bases and 13 bases, there was a span of 18 bases. CDR1 and CDR2 (germline): MNHNS, SASEGT. This CDR3 is CASSTSIQGSQFF. CDR3 DNA sequence: TGTGCCAGCAGTACTAGCATACAGGGGTCCCAGTTCTTC.

The J gene is TRBJ1-5, the V gene TRBV28; 7 bases map to TRBD1. V was pared by 7 bases and J by 6 bases, with 3 bases of the junction left unmatched. There are 12 residues in the CDR3. Germline CDR1 MDHEN, CDR2 SYDVKM. In DNA, the CDR3 is TGTGCCAGCATACAGGGGATTCAGCCCCAGCATTTT. It translates to CASIQGIQPQHF.